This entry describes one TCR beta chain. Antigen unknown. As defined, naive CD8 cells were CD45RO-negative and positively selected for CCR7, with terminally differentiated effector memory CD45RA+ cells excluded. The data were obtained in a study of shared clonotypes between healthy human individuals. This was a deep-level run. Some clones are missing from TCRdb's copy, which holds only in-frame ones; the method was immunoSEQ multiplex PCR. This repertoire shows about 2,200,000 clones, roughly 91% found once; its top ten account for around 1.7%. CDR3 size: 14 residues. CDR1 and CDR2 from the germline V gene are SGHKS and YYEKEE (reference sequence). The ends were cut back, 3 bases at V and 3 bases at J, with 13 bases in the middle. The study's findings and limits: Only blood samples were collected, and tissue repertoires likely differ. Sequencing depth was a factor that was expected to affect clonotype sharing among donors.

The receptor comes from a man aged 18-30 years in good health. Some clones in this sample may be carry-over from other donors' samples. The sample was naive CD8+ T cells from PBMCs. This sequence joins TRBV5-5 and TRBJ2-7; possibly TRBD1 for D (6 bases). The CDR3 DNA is TGTGCCAGCAGCTGGGGGCCCAAAGGCTACGAGCAGTACTTC. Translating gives CASSWGPKGYEQYF.